This T cell receptor (beta chain) was recovered during a study of metastatic and nonmetastatic thyroid tumors. None of the patients had undergone any treatment ahead of thyroid surgery. This clone occurred a few times. Its antigen is not known. With 5 bases clipped from V and 7 bases from J, the junction kept 10 bases outside the gene matches. Looked up from germline, CDR1 is MNHNS and CDR2 is SASEGT. The length of the CDR3 is 16 residues. Through MiXCR, TCRdb re-clonotyped the PCR reads. The table has about 3,500 clones, roughly 36% seen once. Whole-study results and caveats: In blood and tumor, TCR beta diversity was reportedly significantly higher in malignant thyroid tumors than in benign nodules.

What was sequenced was adjacent normal tissue. This clonotype was sampled from a male donor with papillary thyroid cancer or a benign thyroid nodule (not recorded which). Some clones in this sample may be carry-over from other donors' samples. J is TRBJ2-3 and V is TRBV6-1, with TRBD2 matching over 12 bases. CDR3 in DNA: TGTGCCAGCAGTACCCGACTAGCGGGAGATGCACATACGCAGTATTTT. Protein sequence: CASSTRLAGDAHTQYF.